This T cell receptor beta chain was sequenced in a study of long-term antiretroviral therapy in people with HIV (dated by TCRdb to between 2021 and 2023). Describing the broader study: The earliest samples were collected about a decade before the 2015 WHO recommendation for immediate ART, when ART was typically delayed until CD4 counts fell. A retrospective serial study tested whether ART initiation and durable HIV suppression were associated with changes in peripheral blood TRB repertoire composition and diversity. From fewer than 35 adults with confirmed HIV infection, the cohort provided approximately 190 cryopreserved PBMC samples, gathered serially across a mean of around 6 years (range 1-12). Among the roughly 30 participants with HIV, ten to twelve were female. No cross-contamination during QIAcube processing was shown when test extractions of a monoclonal T-cell line were performed alongside approximately 32 polyclonal samples. The investigation overall reported the following: Expanded TRB clones identified before ART initiation dominated the repertoire at all time points, although this dominance fluctuated and declined in many PLHIV after ART. The samples span the years 2004 to 2017, and the ART regimens used may be less effective than current regimens. ART initiation was associated with a significant increase in TRB diversity, but diversity stayed significantly below transplant donor controls even after long-term ART. Unsorted PBMC were profiled instead of sorted CD4+ and CD8+ T cells because pre-ART samples had limited cell numbers. No data were available on ART adherence, viral resistance or therapy changes, limiting inferences about post-ART repertoire changes. Compared with controls, HIV repertoires had narrower CDR3 length ranges, and the network structure pointed to an antigen-experienced repertoire that shifted only slightly toward naive after ART. Since PBMC availability was limited, sequencing covered only the TCR beta chain, with no alpha chain pairing.

Concerning this clone itself: The target of this receptor is not known. The record has no base qualities; no much larger clone is one base away.

The immunoSEQ hsTCRB v3.0 assay was used at survey level resolution to sequence the TRB variable region. The targeted TRB sequencing depth was 40,000-50,000 T-cell genomes per sample. An Illumina MiSeq with a v3 150-cycle kit was used to sequence the pooled TRB libraries. The authors' pipeline ran thus. Analysis of repertoires was carried out in R inside a reproducible Nextflow workflow spanning QC, data transformation and analysis. Custom analyses were implemented in LymphoSeq2, an R package for AIRR-Seq data exploration. A few samples yielding fewer than 5000 total TRB sequences were excluded, leaving 188 analyzed HIV repertoires. Among the roughly 200 retained HIV repertoires, some 59 were collected before ART initiation and 129 after ART initiation. Repertoires were downsampled to 5000 TRB nucleotide sequences, and summary statistics were averaged over 100 downsampling iterations. TRB sequences were retained for analysis only if CDR3 regions of at least seven amino acids were present. Diversity was measured with a Shannon entropy-derived clonality score and the Gini coefficient. Repertoire networks linked the top 5000 CDR3 amino acid sequences whenever two sequences differed by an edit distance of one. Antigen specificity groups and MHC restriction were predicted for TRB CDR3 amino acid sequences with GLIPH2. To flag known CMV, EBV, HIV or tissue antigen associations, CDR3 amino acid sequences were matched against VDJdb and McPAS-TCR. Pre-ART, post-ART and control groups were compared with Wilcoxon signed-rank tests and Holm-Bonferroni correction. TCRdb took over this immuneACCESS table, retaining in-frame rearrangements with V and J assigned. Such tables are incomplete; in checked studies, under half of the missing clones stem from an unresolved V gene, and the remainder is unexplained. The D gene and trimming were derived from the DNA, and the V and J assignments and clone size from that table. A total of under 30,000 clones appear in this sample, around 85% of them only once. Clones ranked in the top ten supply roughly 7.6% of the sample.

Inclusion was restricted to participants for whom at least one PBMC sample before ART initiation and at least two post-ART samples were available. Treatment was received in the United States of America by all participants with HIV. Before DNA extraction, cryopreserved samples of about 0.95-11 million PBMC were thawed and then washed. At the time of the earliest PBMC sample, participants with HIV were aged between about 23 and 54 years. Each participant contributed PBMC samples from 1-4 timepoints before ART initiation and 2-8 timepoints after ART initiation, with a median of 7 samples. For every participant, serial HIV viral load, CD4+ T-cell count, ART history and demographic data were obtained. Genomic DNA was extracted from unsorted PBMC with a Qiagen kit on a QIAcube, with processing performed in batches of 12 samples. CDR1 and CDR2 were assigned from the germline V gene as SGHAT and FQNNGV. V and J lose 6 bases and 0 bases, and a span of 2 bases separates them. The CDR3 holds 11 amino acids from the cysteine to the phenylalanine. Solely the CDR3 DNA is kept, with 33 bases framed from the first base.

The chain links TRBV11-2 with TRBJ1-1; no D gene can be assigned with confidence. The material was unsorted PBMCs, obtained 3 years after starting antiretroviral therapy. The clonotype was recovered from a man aged 40-50 years with HIV. The CDR3 region: CASSLNTEAFF. The bases read TGTGCCAGCAGTTTGAACACTGAAGCTTTCTTT.